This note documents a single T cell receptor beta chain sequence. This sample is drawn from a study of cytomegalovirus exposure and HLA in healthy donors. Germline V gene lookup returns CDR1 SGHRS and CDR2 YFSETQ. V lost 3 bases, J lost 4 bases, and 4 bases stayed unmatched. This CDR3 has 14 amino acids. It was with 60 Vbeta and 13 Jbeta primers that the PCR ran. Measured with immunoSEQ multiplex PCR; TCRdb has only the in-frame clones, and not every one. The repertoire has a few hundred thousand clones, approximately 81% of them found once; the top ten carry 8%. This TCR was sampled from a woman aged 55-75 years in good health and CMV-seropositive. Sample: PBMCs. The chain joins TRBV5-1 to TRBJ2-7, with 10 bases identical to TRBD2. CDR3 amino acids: CASSSSGSRYEQYF. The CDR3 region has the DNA TGCGCCAGCAGCTCTAGCGGGAGTAGGTACGAGCAGTACTTC.